These 18 T cell receptor beta chains were sequenced from one sample in a study of OX40 agonist ivuxolimab in advanced cancers. The method was immunoSEQ multiplex PCR; TCRdb's version includes in-frame clones alone and lacks a portion of them. The sample lists 70,000 or so clones, around four fifths occurring once. Sequenced material: CD4+ or CD8+ T cells sorted from blood, taken in a trial of the OX40 agonist ivuxolimab. The origin of the receptors is an adult with an advanced solid tumor such as melanoma, head and neck, liver or kidney cancer.

This sequence joins TRBV19 and TRBJ2-3; D is unclear. CDR3 length: 16 amino acids. The V end was cut by 2 bases, the J end by 0 bases, with 12 bases between. The germline V gene encodes CDR1 LNHDA and CDR2 SQIVND (reference sequence). CDR3 protein: CASSIYTAYSTDTQYF. CDR3 nucleotides: TGTGCCAGTAGTATATATACAGCCTATAGCACAGATACGCAGTATTTT.

The rearrangement links TRBV28 to TRBJ1-1, with D possibly being TRBD1 (5 bases). V was shortened by 6 bases and J by 0 bases, with 8 bases between the two germline ends. The CDR3 runs 13 residues. Germline V gives CDR1 MDHEN, CDR2 SYDVKM. CDR3 sequence (DNA): TGTGCCAGCAGGGGGCCATTGAACACTGAAGCTTTCTTT. Amino acids: CASRGPLNTEAFF.

The chain employs TRBV11-2 and TRBJ2-1; D remains ambiguous. The V and J ends lost 7 bases and 8 bases respectively, with 18 bases between them. This CDR3 comprises 14 residues. The germline gives CDR1 SGHAT, CDR2 FQNNGV. The DNA for the CDR3 is TGTGCCAGCACCCGCCCCCGGGCGTTCGATGAGCAGTTCTTC. Residues: CASTRPRAFDEQFF.

V gene TRBV14 combines with J gene TRBJ2-4; D is uncertain. The CDR3 contains 13 residues. Per the germline V gene, CDR1 is SGHDN and CDR2 is FVKESK. The germline V and J ends were trimmed by 1 base and 5 bases, with 6 bases remaining between them. CDR3 coding DNA: TGTGCCAGCAGCCAAGGCGCCCAAAACATTCAGTACTTC. Protein sequence: CASSQGAQNIQYF.

This sequence joins TRBV28 and TRBJ1-1; unclear D gene. Germline V gene lookup returns CDR1 MDHEN and CDR2 SYDVKM. The CDR3 loop spans 11 amino acids. The CDR3 sequence: CGIWMNTEAFF. CDR3 in DNA: TGTGGGATATGGATGAACACTGAAGCTTTCTTT.

This clone appeared once. The V call is TRBV4-3, the J call TRBJ2-7, with D perhaps matching TRBD2 (6 bases). Trimming removed 2 bases at V and 2 bases at J, with 10 bases between. The CDR3 loop spans 14 amino acids. The V gene's germline CDR1 is LGHNA and CDR2 YSLEER. The CDR3, as DNA: TGCGCCAGCAGCCAAAGTCGCGGGGCCTACGAGCAGTACTTC. As protein: CASSQSRGAYEQYF.

As to this clone: Germline and junction disagree at one end, which may indicate a read error. The chain is built from TRBV6-6 and TRBJ2-7; the match to TRBD2 covers 8 bases. Germline V lookup: CDR1 MNHNY, CDR2 SVGAGI (reference sequence). The CDR3 contains 13 residues. The CDR3, as DNA: TGTGCCAGCAGTTACGACGGAGCGGGAGTCCAAAACTTC. Its protein is CASSYDGAGVQNF.

The V gene is TRBV6-1, the J gene TRBJ2-3; D not resolved. With 6 bases removed from V and 2 bases from J, the gap between germline ends came to 12 bases. Germline loops: CDR1 MNHNS, CDR2 SASEGT. The CDR3 has 14 amino acids. The CDR3 nucleotides read TGTGCCAGCAGACGGGCCCCGACCACAGATACGCAGTATTTT. Its translation is CASRRAPTTDTQYF.

The genes are TRBV4-3 and TRBJ2-1; D assignment may be TRBD1 or TRBD2 (6 bases each). The CDR3 consists of 16 residues. V was clipped by 0 bases and J by 15 bases, with 24 bases between them. Germline V lookup: CDR1 LGHNA, CDR2 YSLEER. CDR3 protein: CASSQDAAGEAGGPFF. In DNA form, the CDR3 reads TGCGCCAGCAGCCAAGATGCGGCAGGGGAGGCGGGCGGCCCGTTCTTC.

The chain uses TRBV29-1 and TRBJ1-1, with D unclear. V dropped 4 bases and J dropped 1 base, with 10 bases sitting between them. The germline CDR1 and CDR2 sequences are SQVTM and ANQGSEA. The CDR3 totals 13 residues. CDR3 in amino acids: CSVVLSTNTEAFF. CDR3 coding DNA: TGCAGCGTTGTGTTGAGCACGAACACTGAAGCTTTCTTT.

This clone was counted once. This rearrangement joins TRBV4-2 to TRBJ2-7; 7 bases are shared with TRBD2. The V segment lost 3 bases and the J segment 0 bases; nucleotides outside the gene matches: 11. This CDR3 is 17 amino acids long. Germline lookup yields CDR1 LGHNA and CDR2 YNFKEQ. The CDR3 sequence: CASSQMQAGITSYEQYF. Written as DNA, the CDR3 is TGTGCCAGCAGCCAGATGCAAGCGGGAATTACCTCCTACGAGCAGTACTTC.

J is TRBJ1-2 and V is TRBV5-1, with 7 bases fitting TRBD1. The CDR3 covers 13 residues. The germline gives CDR1 SGHRS, CDR2 YFSETQ. The V and J ends lost 4 bases and 4 bases, in that order; junction bases with no gene match: 4. CDR3 in DNA: TGCGCCAGCAGCGCGACAGGGACCTATGGCTACACCTTC. The encoded protein is CASSATGTYGYTF.

The chain is built from TRBV7-2 and TRBJ2-3; D gene ambiguous. The germline gives CDR1 SGHTA, CDR2 FQGNSA. V dropped 1 base and J dropped 2 bases, with 1 base sitting between them. This CDR3 contains 12 residues. The CDR3 reads CASSLDTDTQYF. In nucleotides, the CDR3 is TGTGCCAGCAGCTTAGACACAGATACGCAGTATTTT.

The chain employs TRBV30 and TRBJ2-7; D possibly corresponds to TRBD1 (5 bases). CDR1 and CDR2 from the germline V gene are GTSNPN and SVGIG (reference sequence). CDR3 length: 11 residues. Trimming stripped 2 bases from V and 13 bases from J, with 15 bases between. CDR3 DNA: TGTGCCTGGAGTCCTAACAGGAGCCATTACTTC. It is translated as CAWSPNRSHYF.

The chain couples TRBV27 to TRBJ2-5, with D tentatively TRBD2 (5 bases). V was clipped by 2 bases and J by 4 bases, with 8 bases between them. The germline gives CDR1 MNHEY, CDR2 SMNVEV (reference sequence). There are 13 residues in the CDR3. CDR3 sequence: CASSLRERETQYF. The CDR3 DNA sequence: TGTGCCAGCAGTTTACGGGAAAGAGAGACCCAGTACTTC.

This clone occurred a few times. The V call is TRBV7-9, the J call TRBJ1-6; a possible D gene is TRBD1 (6 bases). The CDR3 runs 16 residues. The germline V gene has CDR1 SEHNR and CDR2 FQNEAQ (reference sequence). Deletions cut 8 bases from V and 7 bases from J, with 21 bases between. The CDR3, as DNA: TGTGCCAGCCCAGACATAGGGGACATGGGGAATTCACCCCTCCACTTT. This sequence encodes CASPDIGDMGNSPLHF. Using reference TRBV7-9 and TRBJ1-6 for the parts outside the CDR3, the full variable domain is DTGVSQNPRHKITKRGQNVTFRCDPISEHNRLYWYRQTLGQGPEFLTYFQNEAQLEKSRLLSDRFSAERPKGSFSTLEIQRTEQGDSAMYLCASPDIGDMGNSPLHFGNGTRLTVT.

The table lists this clone with a count of one. The rearrangement uses TRBV5-4 and TRBJ2-1; maybe TRBD1 (6 bases). The germline V gene encodes CDR1 SGHNT and CDR2 YYREEE (reference sequence). Trimming pared 3 bases from V and 4 bases from J, leaving 8 bases between. The CDR3 covers 13 residues. CDR3 in DNA: TGTGCCAGCAGCTCGGACAGATACAATGAGCAGTTCTTC. Its translation: CASSSDRYNEQFF.

The J gene is TRBJ1-2, the V gene TRBV9; no firm D call. V was cut by 2 bases and J by 3 bases, with 11 bases left in between. CDR1 is SGDLS and CDR2 is YYNGEE in the germline V gene. The CDR3 sequence is 14 residues long. In DNA, the CDR3 is TGTGCCAGCAGCGTCGCACAAGGCTACTATGGCTACACCTTC. This translates into CASSVAQGYYGYTF.